The 25 T cell receptor beta chains below were found in one sample sequenced in a study of T cell responses to AZD1222 COVID-19 vaccine (dated by TCRdb to the early 2020s). Reading the label with the study, this specimen's time point is: baseline before first vaccination. The method was the immunoSEQ multiplex PCR assay. The table was pulled from immuneACCESS by TCRdb, which kept in-frame rearrangements only. Such tables lose some clones; where checked, under half of the loss comes from unresolved V genes, and the rest has no known cause. A total of about 140,000 clones appear in this sample, 80% to 95% of them only once. The ten largest account for about 5% of the sample. The specimen comprised peripheral blood, sampled on day 0 of AZD1222 vaccination. These receptors were taken from an adult in good health.

This chain connects TRBV7-9 to TRBJ1-6; D ambiguous. The CDR3 is made up of 12 amino acids. V lost 4 bases, J lost 7 bases, and 5 bases lay in between. Per the germline V gene, CDR1 is SEHNR and CDR2 is FQNEAQ (reference sequence). DNA of the CDR3: TGTGCCAGCAGCTCCCCCAATTCACCCCTCCACTTT. Its translation is CASSSPNSPLHF.

Notes on this clone: Other DNA sequences in this specimen translate into the identical CDR3. V gene TRBV5-1 combines with J gene TRBJ2-1; 11 positions match TRBD2. The V gene end was trimmed by 0 bases and the J gene end by 7 bases; junction bases not matched to a gene: 3. CDR3 length: 15 residues. Germline V gene lookup returns CDR1 SGHRS and CDR2 YFSETQ. The CDR3 DNA is TGCGCCAGCAGCTTGGGTCTAGCGGGGGGTAATGAGCAGTTCTTC. Encoded protein: CASSLGLAGGNEQFF.

The chain uses TRBV2 and TRBJ2-2, with D tentatively TRBD1 (5 bases). The CDR3 has 15 residues. Germline V gene lookup returns CDR1 SNHLY and CDR2 FYNNEI. V was clipped by 7 bases and J by 0 bases, with 12 bases between them. The CDR3 spells CASKSQGSNTGELFF. The CDR3 bases are TGTGCCAGCAAATCTCAGGGCTCGAACACCGGGGAGCTGTTTTTT.

The chain links TRBV15 to TRBJ1-1; D perhaps matches TRBD1 (6 bases). The length of the CDR3 is 13 residues. In germline, CDR1 is LNHNV, CDR2 YYDKDF (reference sequence). The V and J ends lost 5 bases and 1 base respectively, with 8 bases between them. In DNA form, the CDR3 reads TGTGCCACCAGCGAGGGGGGGAACACTGAAGCTTTCTTT. Translated, it gives CATSEGGNTEAFF. The complete variable domain, with remaining parts taken from reference TRBV15 and TRBJ1-1, reads DAMVIQNPRYQVTQFGKPVTLSCSQTLNHNVMYWYQQKSSQAPKLLFHYYDKDFNNEADTPDNFQSRRPNTSFCFLDIRSPGLGDTAMYLCATSEGGNTEAFFGQGTRLTVV.

Only one count was recorded for this clone. The chain employs TRBV7-9 and TRBJ1-2; tentatively, D is TRBD1 (5 bases). The CDR3 is made up of 14 amino acids. Trimming took off 1 base at V and 8 bases at J, with 14 bases between the two ends. Germline CDR1 reads SEHNR; CDR2 reads FQNEAQ (reference sequence). The CDR3 here is CASSLEVRGVGYTF. DNA of the CDR3: TGTGCCAGCAGCTTAGAGGTCCGGGGGGTCGGCTACACCTTC.

CDR3 sequence reads: CASSLAGSLGGYEQYF. The CDR3 DNA is TGTGCCAGCAGCTTAGCCGGTAGTTTGGGGGGCTACGAGCAGTACTTC. V gene TRBV7-9 combines with J gene TRBJ2-7; perhaps TRBD2 as D (6 bases). CDR1 SEHNR and CDR2 FQNEAQ come from the germline V gene (reference sequence). This CDR3 comprises 16 residues. V lost 0 bases and J lost 3, with 15 bases in between.

The gene calls are TRBV28 and TRBJ2-2, with TRBD1 identical over 11 bases. Trimming cost V 5 bases and J 6 bases; bases outside gene matches: 5. In germline, CDR1 is MDHEN, CDR2 SYDVKM. The CDR3 has 15 residues. The CDR3 region has the DNA TGTGCCAGCAGTCGTAGGACAGGGGGCCCCGGGGAGCTGTTTTTT. Protein: CASSRRTGGPGELFF.

The chain couples TRBV28 to TRBJ2-1, with TRBD2 matching 10 bases. Losses at the gene ends were 1 base for V and 7 bases for J; bases not matched to a gene: 4. From germline, CDR1 is MDHEN and CDR2 SYDVKM. The CDR3 length is 15 residues. CDR3 nucleotides: TGTGCCAGCAGTTTATTGAGCGGGAGGGGAAATGAGCAGTTCTTC. It specifies CASSLLSGRGNEQFF.

In DNA, the CDR3 is TGCGCCAGCAGCCAACCGCCGGGACTAGCGGGGGGCTACAATGAGCAGTTCTTC. Its translation is CASSQPPGLAGGYNEQFF. The rearrangement uses TRBV5-1 and TRBJ2-1, with 15 nucleotides matching TRBD2. Unmatched junction bases numbered 8, after V lost 4 bases and J lost 3 bases. There are 18 residues in the CDR3. Germline V gene data show CDR1 as SGHRS and CDR2 as YFSETQ.

With respect to this clone: The sample carries other DNA sequences with the same CDR3. This chain uses TRBV19 with TRBJ2-1; no clear D gene. Germline assignment: CDR1 LNHDA and CDR2 SQIVND (reference sequence). Trimming cost V 1 base and J 0 bases, with 7 bases left between them. This CDR3 region has 15 residues. The DNA for the CDR3 is TGTGCCAGTAGTATAGGTCAGAGCTCCTACAATGAGCAGTTCTTC. Translation gives CASSIGQSSYNEQFF.

The chain joins TRBV9 to TRBJ1-2; D is uncertain. Per germline, CDR1 SGDLS and CDR2 YYNGEE. This CDR3 contains 15 residues. The V end was cut by 0 bases, the J end by 6 bases, with 15 bases between. The DNA of the CDR3 is TGTGCCAGCAGCGTAGGAAATCCTTTGACGGATGGCTACACCTTC. This gives the protein CASSVGNPLTDGYTF.

The rearrangement links TRBV7-2 to TRBJ2-1; D remains ambiguous. The germline gives CDR1 SGHTA, CDR2 FQGNSA. This CDR3 spans 12 amino acids. Trimming removed 8 bases from V and 7 bases from J, with 12 bases in between. For the CDR3, the DNA is TGTGCCAGCGGCGGCGGAATAAATGAGCAGTTCTTC. Amino acid sequence: CASGGGINEQFF.

V is TRBV28 and J is TRBJ1-2; D is unclear. The V gene lost 4 bases and the J gene lost 7 bases, with 10 bases spanning the gap. The CDR3 length is 12 residues. The germline V gene has CDR1 MDHEN and CDR2 SYDVKM. The CDR3 is CASSSGRFGYTF. The CDR3 DNA reads TGTGCCAGCAGTTCGGGGAGGTTTGGCTACACCTTC.

J is TRBJ2-7 and V is TRBV7-2, with 8 bases that match TRBD2. Germline assignment: CDR1 SGHTA and CDR2 FQGNSA. There are 15 residues in the CDR3. With 4 bases clipped from V and 2 bases from J, the junction kept 7 bases outside the gene matches. The CDR3 DNA reads as TGTGCCAGCAGCTATAGCGGGACGGGCCCCTACGAGCAGTACTTC. This translates into CASSYSGTGPYEQYF.

The chain has TRBV5-1 and TRBJ1-1; D not resolved. The CDR3 is 13 residues long. The V end lost 2 bases, the J end lost 1 base, and 6 bases lay between the germline ends. Germline V CDR1 and CDR2: SGHRS, YFSETQ. CDR3 loop: CASSFLPNTEAFF. The CDR3 DNA sequence: TGCGCCAGCAGCTTTTTGCCGAACACTGAAGCTTTCTTT.

The gene calls are TRBV11-2 and TRBJ2-3; TRBD2 might be the D (5 bases). The CDR3 is 15 residues long. Trimming stripped 5 bases from V and 4 bases from J, with 16 bases between. Germline CDR1 SGHAT, CDR2 FQNNGV. CDR3 protein: CASSLRGGFPDTQYF. CDR3 in DNA: TGTGCCAGCAGCCTGCGCGGCGGGTTCCCAGATACGCAGTATTTT.

V gene TRBV2 combines with J gene TRBJ2-1, with 11 bases that match TRBD2. This CDR3 region has 19 residues. J gave up 5 bases and V 6 bases, and 18 bases lay outside the gene matches. The germline V gene encodes CDR1 SNHLY and CDR2 FYNNEI. CDR3 DNA sequence: TGTGCCAGCAGGGGGACAGGGATACTAGCGGGAGTGACCCACAATGAGCAGTTCTTC. Protein: CASRGTGILAGVTHNEQFF.

J is TRBJ1-2 and V is TRBV27; TRBD1 matches at 9 bases. With 5 bases clipped from V and 7 bases from J, the junction kept 5 bases outside the gene matches. CDR3 size: 13 residues. Germline CDR1 and CDR2: MNHEY and SMNVEV (reference sequence). The CDR3, as DNA: TGTGCCAGCAGTCTGAACAGGGGGCCTGGCTACACCTTC. This translates into CASSLNRGPGYTF.

This chain uses TRBV11-2 with TRBJ1-3; 7 nucleotides agree with TRBD1. The germline V gene encodes CDR1 SGHAT and CDR2 FQNNGV. This CDR3 contains 15 residues. After removal of 2 bases from V and 4 bases from J, the junction contained 5 bases not matched to a gene. CDR3: CASSLMGQKGNTIYF. CDR3 in DNA: TGTGCCAGCAGCTTAATGGGACAGAAAGGAAACACCATATATTTT.

This chain joins TRBV18 and TRBJ2-4; 7 positions agree with TRBD1. V lost 2 bases, J lost 0 bases, and 7 bases stayed unmatched. The CDR3 loop spans 17 amino acids. The germline V gene encodes CDR1 KGHSH and CDR2 LQKENI. The DNA of the CDR3 is TGTGCCAGCTCACCAGTGAGACAGGGATTAGCCAAAAACATTCAGTACTTC. This translates into CASSPVRQGLAKNIQYF. Supplemented by reference TRBV18 and TRBJ2-4, the full variable domain reads NAGVMQNPRHLVRRRGQEARLRCSPMKGHSHVYWYRQLPEEGLKFMVYLQKENIIDESGMPKERFSAEFPKEGPSILRIQQVVRGDSAAYFCASSPVRQGLAKNIQYFGAGTRLSVL.

This chain uses TRBV7-2 with TRBJ1-1; TRBD1 matches 8 bases. V gave up 7 bases and J gave up 1 base; unmatched junction bases: 5. In germline, CDR1 is SGHTA, CDR2 FQGNSA. The CDR3 runs to 14 residues. The CDR3 DNA reads TGTGCCAGCAACCTGGACAGGGCGAACACTGAAGCTTTCTTT. It is translated as CASNLDRANTEAFF.

This clone was seen only once. The gene calls are TRBV28 and TRBJ1-1, with D uncertain. The germline CDR1 and CDR2 sequences are MDHEN and SYDVKM. Trimming shortened V by 2 bases and J by 5 bases, and 15 bases separated the two germline ends. The CDR3 runs 15 residues. Here the CDR3 DNA reads TGTGCCAGCAGTTTAGGTTCTGGCAGGCAAACTGAAGCTTTCTTT. It translates to CASSLGSGRQTEAFF.

This sequence joins TRBV15 and TRBJ2-7; D not resolved. The germline V gene has CDR1 LNHNV and CDR2 YYDKDF (reference sequence). V shed 3 bases and J shed 2 bases, with 8 bases lying between them. The CDR3 consists of 13 residues. The CDR3 loop reads CATSSGVTYEQYF. The DNA of the CDR3 is TGTGCCACCAGCAGTGGGGTCACCTACGAGCAGTACTTC.

J is TRBJ2-3 and V is TRBV2, with unresolved D. Trimming left V 4 bases short and J 14 bases short, with 13 bases between. Per the germline V gene, CDR1 is SNHLY and CDR2 is FYNNEI. The CDR3 length is 11 residues. In nucleotides, the CDR3 is TGTGCCAGCAGTGGACTGGCCCAGTGGTATTTT. Residues: CASSGLAQWYF. The complete variable domain, with remaining parts taken from reference TRBV2 and TRBJ2-3, reads EPEVTQTPSHQVTQMGQEVILRCVPISNHLYFYWYRQILGQKVEFLVSFYNNEISEKSEIFDDQFSVERPDGSNFTLKIRSTKLEDSAMYFCASSGLAQWYFGPGTRLTVL.

The rearrangement uses TRBV7-6 and TRBJ2-1; D not certain. CDR1 is SGHVS and CDR2 is FNYEAQ in the germline V gene. The CDR3 spans 17 residues. V was cut by 5 bases and J by 5 bases, with 22 bases left in between. The chain's CDR3 is CASSHRPGVLSHNEQFF. In nucleotides, the CDR3 is TGTGCCAGCAGCCACCGCCCTGGGGTCCTATCCCACAATGAGCAGTTCTTC.